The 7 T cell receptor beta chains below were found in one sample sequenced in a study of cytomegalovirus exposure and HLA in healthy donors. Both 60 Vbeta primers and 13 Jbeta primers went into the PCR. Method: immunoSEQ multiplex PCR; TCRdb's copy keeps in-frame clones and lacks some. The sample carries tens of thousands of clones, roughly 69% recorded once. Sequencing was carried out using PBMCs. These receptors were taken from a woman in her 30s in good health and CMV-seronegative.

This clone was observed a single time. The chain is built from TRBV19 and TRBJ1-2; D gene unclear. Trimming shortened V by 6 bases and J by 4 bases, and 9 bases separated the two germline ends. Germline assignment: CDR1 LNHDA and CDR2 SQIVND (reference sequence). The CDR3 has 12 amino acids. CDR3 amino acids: CASRLTSYGYTF. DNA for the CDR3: TGTGCCAGTAGGTTAACAAGCTATGGCTACACCTTC.

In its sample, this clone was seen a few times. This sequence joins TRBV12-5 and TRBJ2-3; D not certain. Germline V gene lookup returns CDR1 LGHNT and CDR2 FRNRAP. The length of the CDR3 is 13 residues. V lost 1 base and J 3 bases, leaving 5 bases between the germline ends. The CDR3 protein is CASGLGVTDTQYF. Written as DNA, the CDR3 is TGTGCTAGTGGTTTGGGAGTTACAGATACGCAGTATTTT.

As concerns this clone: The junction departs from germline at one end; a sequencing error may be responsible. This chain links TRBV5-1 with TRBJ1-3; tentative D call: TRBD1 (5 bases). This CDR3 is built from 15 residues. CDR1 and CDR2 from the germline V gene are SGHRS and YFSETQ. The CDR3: CASGLGPPYGNTIYF. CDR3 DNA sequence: TGCGCCAGCGGCTTGGGGCCCCCTTATGGAAACACCATATATTTT.

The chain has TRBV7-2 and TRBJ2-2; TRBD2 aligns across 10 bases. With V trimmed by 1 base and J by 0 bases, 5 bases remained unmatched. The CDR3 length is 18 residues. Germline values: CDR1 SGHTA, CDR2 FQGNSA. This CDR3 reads CASSLVPSGRANTGELFF. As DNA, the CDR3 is TGTGCCAGCAGCTTAGTTCCTAGCGGGAGAGCGAACACCGGGGAGCTGTTTTTT.

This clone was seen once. The CDR3 DNA reads as TGTGCCAGTAGTATAGGAACAGCCTACGAGCAGTACTTC. This translates into CASSIGTAYEQYF. The chain is built from TRBV19 and TRBJ2-7; no reliable D call. CDR3 length: 13 amino acids. Trimming shortened V by 1 base and J by 2 bases, and 6 bases separated the two germline ends. CDR1 is LNHDA and CDR2 is SQIVND in the germline V gene (reference sequence).

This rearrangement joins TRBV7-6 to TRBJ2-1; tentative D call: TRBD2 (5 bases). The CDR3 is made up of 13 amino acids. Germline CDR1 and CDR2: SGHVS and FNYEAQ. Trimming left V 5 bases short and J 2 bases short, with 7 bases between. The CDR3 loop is CASSLGAYNEQFF. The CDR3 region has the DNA TGTGCCAGCAGCCTCGGGGCCTACAATGAGCAGTTCTTC.

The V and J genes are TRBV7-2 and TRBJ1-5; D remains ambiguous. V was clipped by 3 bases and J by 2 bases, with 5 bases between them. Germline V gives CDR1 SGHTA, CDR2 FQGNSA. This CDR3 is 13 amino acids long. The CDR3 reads CASSFGGNQPQHF. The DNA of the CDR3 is TGTGCCAGCAGCTTCGGGGGCAATCAGCCCCAGCATTTT.